Each of the 4 T cell receptor beta chains below was sequenced from the same sample in a study of OX40 agonist ivuxolimab in advanced cancers. TCRdb keeps only in-frame clones here, not all; method: immunoSEQ multiplex PCR. Among approximately 94,000 clones listed, approximately 90% were seen once. The specimen comprised CD4+ or CD8+ T cells sorted from blood, sampled in a trial of the OX40 agonist ivuxolimab. These receptors were taken from an adult with an advanced solid tumor such as melanoma, head and neck, liver or kidney cancer.

J is TRBJ1-6 and V is TRBV7-2; D not resolved. The ends were cut back, 4 bases at V and 6 bases at J, with 13 bases in the middle. Looked up from germline, CDR1 is SGHTA and CDR2 is FQGNSA. There are 15 residues in the CDR3. CDR3 in amino acids: CASSSQPGFNSPLHF. DNA of the CDR3: TGTGCCAGCAGCTCGCAGCCAGGTTTTAATTCACCCCTCCACTTT.

The V and J genes are TRBV6-6 and TRBJ1-4, with D perhaps matching TRBD1 (6 bases). V lost 6 bases, J lost 6 bases, and 17 bases lay in between. CDR3 length equals 15 residues. Germline lookup yields CDR1 MNHNY and CDR2 SVGAGI (reference sequence). The DNA of the CDR3 is TGTGCCAGCAGCGACACAGGGATCGGGCATGAAAAACTGTTTTTT. Translated: CASSDTGIGHEKLFF.

This clone was observed once. This sequence joins TRBV15 and TRBJ2-7; 9 nucleotides match TRBD2. The CDR3 sequence is 15 residues long. Unmatched junction bases numbered 7, after V lost 4 bases and J lost 3 bases. Germline CDR1 is LNHNV and CDR2 is YYDKDF (reference sequence). The CDR3 loop reads CATSISLTSGYEQYF. Here the CDR3 DNA reads TGTGCCACCAGCATTTCCTTGACTAGCGGCTACGAGCAGTACTTC.

The chain couples TRBV10-3 to TRBJ1-1; 10 bases line up with TRBD1. The CDR3 loop spans 14 amino acids. The junction had 9 bases not matched to a gene; V was cut back by 9 bases and J by 5 bases. Germline V gene data show CDR1 as ENHRY and CDR2 as SYGVKD. CDR3 sequence reads: CAIRGTGAGTEAFF. The CDR3 DNA follows: TGTGCCATTAGGGGGACAGGGGCGGGGACTGAAGCTTTCTTT.